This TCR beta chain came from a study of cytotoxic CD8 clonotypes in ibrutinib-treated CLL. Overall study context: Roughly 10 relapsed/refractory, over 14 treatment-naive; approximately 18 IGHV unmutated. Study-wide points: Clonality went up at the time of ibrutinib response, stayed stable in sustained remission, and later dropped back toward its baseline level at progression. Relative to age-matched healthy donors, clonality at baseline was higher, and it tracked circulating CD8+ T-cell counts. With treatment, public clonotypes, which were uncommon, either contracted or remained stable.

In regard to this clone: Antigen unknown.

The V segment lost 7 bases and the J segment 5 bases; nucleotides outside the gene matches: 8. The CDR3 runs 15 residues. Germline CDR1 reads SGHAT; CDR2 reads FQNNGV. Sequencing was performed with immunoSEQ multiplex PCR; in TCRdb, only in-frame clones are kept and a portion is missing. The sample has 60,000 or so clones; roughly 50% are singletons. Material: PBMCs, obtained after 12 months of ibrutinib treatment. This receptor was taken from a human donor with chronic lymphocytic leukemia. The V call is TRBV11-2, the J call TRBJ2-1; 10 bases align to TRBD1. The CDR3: CASTKDRGLNNEQFF. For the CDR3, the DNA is TGTGCCAGCACCAAAGACAGGGGGCTTAACAATGAGCAGTTCTTC.